Each of the 32 T cell receptor beta chains below was sequenced from the same sample in a study of CD8 T cells in Susac syndrome. After extraction with the RNeasy kit, roughly 0.45 to 1 ug of the RNA was reverse transcribed using random hexamers. TCRdb recomputed calls from the immunoSEQ multiplex PCR reads with MiXCR, one row per CDR3 protein. The sample yields 70,000 or so distinct CDR3 sequences, 95% seen once. The source material was CD8+ T cells from PBMCs. The receptors shown here come from a human donor in good health.

This clonotype was observed a few times. The chain couples TRBV29-1 to TRBJ2-7; unclear D gene. Germline CDR1 and CDR2: SQVTM and ANQGSEA. V lost 5 bases and J 2 bases, leaving 7 bases between the germline ends. The CDR3 covers 11 residues. The CDR3 region is CSVQQAYEQYF. The CDR3 coding sequence is TGCAGCGTTCAGCAAGCCTACGAGCAGTACTTC.

The chain has TRBV7-2 and TRBJ1-3, with D unclear. There are 14 residues in the CDR3. Germline CDR1 and CDR2: SGHTA and FQGNSA. V shed 5 bases and J shed 4 bases, with 12 bases lying between them. The CDR3 region is CASSPGPRGNTIYF. As DNA, the CDR3 is TGTGCCAGCAGCCCAGGCCCGAGGGGAAACACCATATATTTT.

The J gene is TRBJ2-7, the V gene TRBV29-1; 7 bases are a match to TRBD2. CDR1 SQVTM and CDR2 ANQGSEA come from the germline V gene. This CDR3 contains 12 residues. V gave up 6 bases and J gave up 3 bases; unmatched junction bases: 5. Here the CDR3 reads CSVRRGYYEQYF. The CDR3 DNA sequence: TGCAGCGTCCGGCGGGGGTACTACGAGCAGTACTTC.

The CDR3 DNA is TGTGCCAGCAGTGAGGCTGGGGAGCAGACCCAGTACTTC. Its protein is CASSEAGEQTQYF. The chain combines TRBV25-1 with TRBJ2-5; possibly TRBD2 for D (5 bases). CDR3 length equals 13 residues. V was clipped by 3 bases and J by 6 bases, with 11 bases between them. CDR1 and CDR2 (germline): MGHDK, SYGVNS.

This rearrangement joins TRBV7-9 to TRBJ2-3; weak D call: TRBD2 (6 bases). Looked up from germline, CDR1 is SEHNR and CDR2 is FQNEAQ (reference sequence). V lost 5 bases and J 0 bases, leaving 15 bases between the germline ends. The CDR3 sequence is 16 residues long. CDR3 sequence: CASSPGGDPSTDTQYF. The DNA of the CDR3 is TGTGCCAGCAGCCCCGGCGGGGACCCTAGCACAGATACGCAGTATTTT.

The CDR3 DNA follows: TGTGCCAGCAGCCCCGACCCCCGCGGGGATCAGCCCCAGCATTTT. This codes for CASSPDPRGDQPQHF. This sequence joins TRBV3-1 and TRBJ1-5; D unclear. The CDR3 has 15 amino acids. Trimming pared 4 bases from V and 5 bases from J, leaving 15 bases between. Per the germline V gene, CDR1 is LGHDT and CDR2 is YNNKEL (reference sequence).

This chain uses TRBV6-2 or TRBV6-3 with TRBJ2-2, with D perhaps TRBD1 (6 bases). The CDR3 runs 16 residues. V gave up 7 bases and J gave up 5 bases, with 20 bases separating them. Per the germline V gene, CDR1 is MNHEY and CDR2 is SVGEGT. The CDR3 is CASTERTVLFTGELFF. CDR3 nucleotide sequence: TGTGCCAGCACCGAGAGGACAGTCTTGTTTACCGGGGAGCTGTTTTTT.

This chain links TRBV3-1 with TRBJ2-4; D gene unclear. V gave up 0 bases and J gave up 5 bases, with 14 bases separating them. Germline-derived CDR1 and CDR2 are LGHDT and YNNKEL (reference sequence). The CDR3 spans 16 residues. In nucleotides, the CDR3 is TGTGCCAGCAGCCAAGAGGGGTCTCTCGCGGAAAACATTCAGTACTTC. This codes for CASSQEGSLAENIQYF.

V and J are TRBV5-4 and TRBJ2-3; possibly TRBD2 for D (5 bases). CDR3 size: 14 residues. Germline values: CDR1 SGHNT, CDR2 YYREEE (reference sequence). Trimming left V 5 bases short and J 8 bases short, with 18 bases between. The chain's CDR3 is CASSSQSGGGTQYF. The CDR3 DNA reads as TGTGCCAGCAGTTCGCAGAGCGGAGGAGGTACGCAGTATTTT.

Details on this clonotype: One end of the junction does not line up with germline, which may come from a read error. The chain is built from TRBV5-4 and TRBJ2-5, with TRBD2 matching over 9 bases. The CDR3 has 17 amino acids. CDR1 and CDR2 (germline): SGHNT, YYREEE (reference sequence). CDR3 sequence reads: CASTLRGAGGLQETQYF. In DNA, the CDR3 is TGTGCCAGCACCTTGAGGGGAGCGGGGGGCCTTCAAGAGACCCAGTACTTC.

This chain links TRBV27 with TRBJ2-1; D is unresolved. The ends were cut back, 4 bases at V and 0 bases at J, with 10 bases in the middle. This CDR3 spans 15 amino acids. Germline CDR1 MNHEY, CDR2 SMNVEV (reference sequence). The CDR3: CASSSPFASYNEQFF. The DNA for the CDR3 is TGTGCCAGCAGTTCCCCATTTGCCTCCTACAATGAGCAGTTCTTC.

The chain uses TRBV12-3 or TRBV12-4 and TRBJ2-1, with D possibly being TRBD1 or TRBD2 (5 bases each). The CDR3 runs 13 residues. The germline V and J ends were trimmed by 6 bases and 8 bases, with 14 bases remaining between them. In DNA form, the CDR3 reads TGTGCCAGCAGGTTACAGGAGGTGGATGAGCAGTTCTTC. It specifies CASRLQEVDEQFF.

This chain links TRBV7-2 with TRBJ2-5; unclear D gene. There are 13 residues in the CDR3. The germline V and J ends were trimmed by 2 bases and 5 bases, with 9 bases remaining between them. The germline CDR1 and CDR2 sequences are SGHTA and FQGNSA. The CDR3 bases are TGTGCCAGCAGCTTAATCCTCCGGGAGACCCAGTACTTC. Translating gives CASSLILRETQYF.

The CDR3 bases are TGCAGCGTTGATCAGGGGCGCGGTGAAAAACTGTTTTTT. Protein: CSVDQGRGEKLFF. This chain joins TRBV29-1 and TRBJ1-4; tentative D call: TRBD1 (6 bases). Trimming pared 3 bases from V and 7 bases from J, leaving 12 bases between. Germline-derived CDR1 and CDR2 are SQVTM and ANQGSEA. CDR3 size: 13 residues.

The V and J genes are TRBV4-3 and TRBJ2-3; D not certain. Between the trimmed V and J ends, which lost 3 bases and 5 bases, there was a span of 6 bases. CDR1 is LGHNA, CDR2 YSLEER, per germline. CDR3 length: 12 amino acids. The CDR3 DNA reads as TGCGCCAGCAGCCAGCTTGGAGATACGCAGTATTTT. Translation: CASSQLGDTQYF.

The V call is TRBV29-1, the J call TRBJ2-5, with D possibly TRBD1 on 6 matching bases. V lost 7 bases and J lost 5, with 14 bases in between. The CDR3 loop spans 12 amino acids. CDR1 SQVTM and CDR2 ANQGSEA come from the germline V gene. The CDR3 coding sequence is TGCAGCGCCCTTACAGGGCCGGAGACCCAGTACTTC. Translating gives CSALTGPETQYF.

The chain joins TRBV6-6 to TRBJ1-4, with TRBD1 as a possible D gene (5 bases). The germline V gene encodes CDR1 MNHNY and CDR2 SVGAGI (reference sequence). V was shortened by 2 bases and J by 7 bases, with 14 bases between the two germline ends. This CDR3 has 15 residues. The CDR3 loop is CASSYSGGSGEKLFF. CDR3 DNA sequence: TGTGCCAGCAGTTACAGTGGGGGGAGTGGTGAAAAACTGTTTTTT.

This rearrangement joins TRBV5-6 to TRBJ1-1, with a tentative D call TRBD1 (6 bases). This CDR3 contains 14 residues. Per germline, CDR1 SGHDT and CDR2 YYEEEE. The germline V and J ends were trimmed by 2 bases and 3 bases, with 11 bases remaining between them. CDR3 bases: TGTGCCAGCAGCTTAATAGGACAGTACACTGAAGCTTTCTTT. Its protein is CASSLIGQYTEAFF.

This rearrangement joins TRBV11-1 to TRBJ1-5; D possibly corresponds to TRBD1 (5 bases). Germline CDR1 reads SGHAT; CDR2 reads FQDESV (reference sequence). The CDR3 runs 15 residues. V lost 1 base, J lost 1 base, and 8 bases lay in between. As DNA, the CDR3 is TGTGCCAGCAGCTTAGGCGGGGACAGCAATCAGCCCCAGCATTTT. Protein product: CASSLGGDSNQPQHF.

V gene TRBV5-1 combines with J gene TRBJ2-1; TRBD2 matches at 7 bases. The V segment lost 3 bases and the J segment 5 bases; nucleotides outside the gene matches: 5. The CDR3 has 14 residues. Germline assignment: CDR1 SGHRS and CDR2 YFSETQ. Here the CDR3 DNA reads TGCGCCAGCAGCTCGGGGGGATTTAACAATGAGCAGTTCTTC. Translated, it gives CASSSGGFNNEQFF. The whole variable domain, remainder taken from reference TRBV5-1 and TRBJ2-1, is KAGVTQTPRYLIKTRGQQVTLSCSPISGHRSVSWYQQTPGQGLQFLFEYFSETQRNKGNFPGRFSGRQFSNSRSEMNVSTLELGDSALYLCASSSGGFNNEQFFGPGTRLTVL.

The chain uses TRBV6-2 or TRBV6-3 and TRBJ2-5, with 10 bases lining up with TRBD2. This CDR3 is built from 16 residues. With 2 bases clipped from V and 2 bases from J, the junction kept 5 bases outside the gene matches. The germline gives CDR1 MNHEY, CDR2 SVGEGT. Here the CDR3 reads CASSYLLAGLQETQYF. DNA of the CDR3: TGTGCCAGCAGTTACCTACTAGCGGGGCTACAAGAGACCCAGTACTTC.

The rearrangement uses TRBV4-1 and TRBJ2-2, with D perhaps matching TRBD2 (6 bases). The germline CDR1 and CDR2 sequences are MGHRA and YSYEKL. V was clipped by 4 bases and J by 6 bases, with 18 bases between them. The CDR3 has 16 amino acids. CDR3 amino acids: CASSPKSGLWSGELFF. The CDR3 bases are TGCGCCAGCAGCCCAAAATCCGGACTATGGTCCGGGGAGCTGTTTTTT.

The rearrangement joins TRBV6-6 to TRBJ2-7; TRBD1 matches at 7 bases. Germline V gene data show CDR1 as MNHNY and CDR2 as SVGAGI (reference sequence). This CDR3 is 15 amino acids long. The J segment lost 0 bases and the V segment lost 5 bases, leaving 7 bases of the junction unmatched. The CDR3 DNA follows: TGTGCCAGCAGTACCGGGACAGACAGCTCCTACGAGCAGTACGTC. It codes for CASSTGTDSSYEQYV.

J is TRBJ1-5 and V is TRBV5-4; no reliable D call. V was pared by 0 bases and J by 6 bases, with 4 bases between. The CDR3 contains 12 residues. The germline CDR1 and CDR2 sequences are SGHNT and YYREEE (reference sequence). The CDR3 DNA follows: TGTGCCAGCAGCTTGGCTGGTCAGCCCCAGCATTTT. Translating gives CASSLAGQPQHF.

The V and J genes are TRBV9 and TRBJ2-1, with TRBD2 matching over 10 bases. The V gene end was trimmed by 0 bases and the J gene end by 7 bases; junction bases not matched to a gene: 10. The germline V gene encodes CDR1 SGDLS and CDR2 YYNGEE. The CDR3 is made up of 17 amino acids. CDR3 amino acids: CASSVVVGAGGRNEQFF. The CDR3 DNA follows: TGTGCCAGCAGCGTAGTGGTCGGAGCGGGGGGGCGTAATGAGCAGTTCTTC.

The genes are TRBV7-9 and TRBJ1-1; no clear D gene. The V end lost 5 bases, the J end lost 1 base, and 14 bases lay between the germline ends. The CDR3 runs to 15 residues. Germline values: CDR1 SEHNR, CDR2 FQNEAQ (reference sequence). The CDR3: CASSLPGGQNTEAFF. In DNA form, the CDR3 reads TGTGCCAGCAGCCTCCCCGGAGGGCAGAACACTGAAGCTTTCTTT.

The chain joins TRBV4-1 to TRBJ1-1; D perhaps matches TRBD1 (5 bases). The V gene's germline CDR1 is MGHRA and CDR2 YSYEKL. The length of the CDR3 is 14 residues. Trimming removed 1 base from V and 1 base from J, with 7 bases in between. The CDR3 coding sequence is TGCGCCAGCAGCCAAGGACAGCGGAACACTGAAGCTTTCTTT. Protein product: CASSQGQRNTEAFF.

The chain has TRBV9 and TRBJ2-7; a weak D match, TRBD2 (5 bases). The germline CDR1 and CDR2 sequences are SGDLS and YYNGEE. The CDR3 is 11 residues long. CDR3 sequence reads: CVKAARYEQYV. Written as DNA, the CDR3 is TGTGTCAAAGCGGCTCGCTACGAGCAGTACGTC.

CDR3 in DNA: TGCGCCAGCAGCCGCAGGGGGGACACCGGGGAGCTGTTTTTT. It yields the protein CASSRRGDTGELFF. This chain connects TRBV4-1 to TRBJ2-2; D is perhaps TRBD1 (7 bases). The CDR3 is 14 amino acids. The germline V gene has CDR1 MGHRA and CDR2 YSYEKL. V shed 4 bases and J shed 3 bases, with 9 bases lying between them.

The chain uses TRBV6-2 or TRBV6-3 and TRBJ2-7; D unclear. Germline V gene sequence: CDR1 MNHEY, CDR2 SVGEGT. The CDR3 consists of 14 residues. With 5 bases removed from V and 2 bases from J, the gap between germline ends came to 13 bases. The CDR3 loop reads CASSRLPRAYEQYV. The CDR3 nucleotides read TGTGCCAGCAGTCGACTTCCACGAGCCTACGAGCAGTACGTC.

This chain uses TRBV7-9 with TRBJ2-7, with D uncertain. The length of the CDR3 is 14 residues. V was pared by 5 bases and J by 2 bases, with 13 bases between. Germline V gene data show CDR1 as SEHNR and CDR2 as FQNEAQ (reference sequence). CDR3: CASSPASGTYEQYF. CDR3 coding DNA: TGTGCCAGCAGCCCCGCTAGTGGCACCTACGAGCAGTACTTC.

The gene calls are TRBV27 and TRBJ2-5; 7 bases align to TRBD2. Germline assignment: CDR1 MNHEY and CDR2 SMNVEV (reference sequence). V lost 8 bases to trimming and J lost 5 bases; unmatched junction nucleotides: 20. The CDR3 covers 17 residues. The CDR3 nucleotides are TGTGCCAGCGCCCTCGCCTTTGGGGGGGGTCCGGGGGAGACCCAGTACTTC. This gives the protein CASALAFGGGPGETQYF.